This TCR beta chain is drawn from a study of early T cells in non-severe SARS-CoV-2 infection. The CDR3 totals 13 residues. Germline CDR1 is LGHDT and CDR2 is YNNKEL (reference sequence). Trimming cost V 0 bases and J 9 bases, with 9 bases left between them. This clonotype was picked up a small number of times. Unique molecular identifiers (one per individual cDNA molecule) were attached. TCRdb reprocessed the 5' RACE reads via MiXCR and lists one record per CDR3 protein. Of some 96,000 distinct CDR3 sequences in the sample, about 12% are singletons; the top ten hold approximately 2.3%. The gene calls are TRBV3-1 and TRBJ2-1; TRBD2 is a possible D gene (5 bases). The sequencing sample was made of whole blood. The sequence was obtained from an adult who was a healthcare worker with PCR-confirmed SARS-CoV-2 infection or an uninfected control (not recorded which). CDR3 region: CASSQEFGVEQFF. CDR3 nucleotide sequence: TGTGCCAGCAGCCAAGAGTTCGGGGTTGAGCAGTTCTTC.